The 24 T cell receptor beta chains listed next were all sequenced from one sample in a study of control samples from healthy donors and cancer patients. This table comes from immunoSEQ multiplex PCR, and its TCRdb copy is limited to in-frame clones, with some not included. In the table there are around 85,000 clones, roughly 94% of which are singletons. Sequencing was performed on blood. The receptors originated from a woman aged 18-35 years in good health.

The chain combines TRBV5-6 with TRBJ1-3, with a weak D call TRBD1 (5 bases). Germline V CDR1 and CDR2: SGHDT, YYEEEE. V gave up 0 bases and J gave up 0 bases, with 13 bases separating them. CDR3 length: 17 residues. In DNA, the CDR3 is TGTGCCAGCAGCTTGGCCGGGGGACGCCTCTCTGGAAACACCATATATTTT. As protein: CASSLAGGRLSGNTIYF.

This chain connects TRBV19 to TRBJ2-7; no firm D call. V was shortened by 2 bases and J by 6 bases, with 11 bases between the two germline ends. Germline CDR1 reads LNHDA; CDR2 reads SQIVND (reference sequence). This CDR3 is 13 amino acids long. CDR3 protein: CASSIQATGEQYF. The CDR3 bases are TGTGCCAGTAGTATACAGGCCACGGGCGAGCAGTACTTC. Together with reference TRBV19 and TRBJ2-7, the CDR3 gives the full variable domain: DGGITQSPKYLFRKEGQNVTLSCEQNLNHDAMYWYRQDPGQGLRLIYYSQIVNDFQKGDIAEGYSVSREKKESFPLTVTSAQKNPTAFYLCASSIQATGEQYFGPGTRLTVT.

The chain couples TRBV28 to TRBJ2-1; 11 bases match TRBD2. Trimming cost V 7 bases and J 0 bases; bases outside gene matches: 8. The CDR3 is 17 residues long. Germline V CDR1 and CDR2: MDHEN, SYDVKM. The CDR3 sequence is CASTSSGGLSSYNEQFF. CDR3 nucleotide sequence: TGTGCCAGCACGTCTAGCGGGGGGCTCAGCTCCTACAATGAGCAGTTCTTC.

The J gene is TRBJ1-2, the V gene TRBV9; 12 bases align to TRBD1. The germline gives CDR1 SGDLS, CDR2 YYNGEE. This CDR3 is 15 amino acids long. V gave up 4 bases and J gave up 8 bases; unmatched junction bases: 9. The CDR3 bases are TGTGCCAGCAGCTCCTCCGGGACAGGGGGCGACGGCTACACCTTC. This gives the protein CASSSSGTGGDGYTF.

The chain couples TRBV6-5 to TRBJ2-7; D not resolved. The CDR3 sequence is 13 residues long. Trimming took 10 bases from V and 2 from J, leaving 15 bases between them. Germline V gives CDR1 MNHEY, CDR2 SVGAGI. For the CDR3, the DNA is TGTGCCACGAGGAGTCGTGGGCCCTACGAGCAGTACTTC. Translation: CATRSRGPYEQYF.

The chain has TRBV7-2 and TRBJ2-7; tentative D call: TRBD1 (5 bases). Germline assignment: CDR1 SGHTA and CDR2 FQGNSA. The length of the CDR3 is 14 residues. V was trimmed by 1 base and J by 3 bases, leaving 10 bases between them. The chain's CDR3 is CASSLGQGIYEQYF. The DNA of the CDR3 is TGTGCCAGCAGCTTAGGTCAGGGTATCTACGAGCAGTACTTC.

The gene calls are TRBV28 and TRBJ2-1, with D uncertain. Trimming took 6 bases from V and 8 from J, leaving 14 bases between them. The CDR3 has 13 amino acids. CDR1 is MDHEN, CDR2 SYDVKM, per germline. Here the CDR3 reads CASRGPGTYEQFF. As DNA, the CDR3 is TGTGCCAGCAGGGGCCCCGGTACCTATGAGCAGTTCTTC.

The rearrangement uses TRBV29-1 and TRBJ2-3; TRBD2 matches at 7 bases. The CDR3 totals 16 residues. Germline values: CDR1 SQVTM, CDR2 ANQGSEA. V lost 4 bases, J lost 0 bases, and 10 bases stayed unmatched. The CDR3 nucleotides are TGCAGCGTTGGGGAAGGTTCGCGGGGGAGCACAGATACGCAGTATTTT. It specifies CSVGEGSRGSTDTQYF.

The J gene is TRBJ2-5, the V gene TRBV4-2, with TRBD2 matching 11 bases. Germline loops: CDR1 LGHNA, CDR2 YNFKEQ. J lost 2 bases, V lost 1 base, and 0 bases had no gene match. The CDR3 consists of 15 residues. CDR3 in amino acids: CASSQVAGGQETQYF. The CDR3 region has the DNA TGTGCCAGCAGCCAAGTAGCGGGGGGGCAAGAGACCCAGTACTTC.

The genes are TRBV6-2 or TRBV6-3 and TRBJ1-6, with TRBD1 as a possible D gene (6 bases). Trimming removed 6 bases at V and 4 bases at J, with 10 bases between. Germline assignment: CDR1 MNHEY and CDR2 SVGEGT. This CDR3 contains 14 residues. The DNA for the CDR3 is TGTGCCAGCAGCAACAGGGATTATAATTCACCCCTCCACTTT. Translation gives CASSNRDYNSPLHF.

The table lists this clone with a count of one. The chain couples TRBV9 to TRBJ1-1, with D hard to call. The CDR3 has 12 residues. V lost 1 base and J 7 bases, leaving 8 bases between the germline ends. Germline CDR1 reads SGDLS; CDR2 reads YYNGEE. The CDR3 bases are TGTGCCAGCAGCGTACTGGACGGTGAAGCTTTCTTT. Its translation: CASSVLDGEAFF.

V is TRBV7-7 and J is TRBJ1-2, with 7 bases aligning to TRBD1. The CDR3 runs 17 residues. Germline V gives CDR1 SSHAT, CDR2 FNYEAQ (reference sequence). CDR3 in amino acids: CASPETRGRGRCYGYTF. The CDR3 nucleotides read TGTGCTAGCCCCGAAACCAGGGGGAGGGGGCGCTGCTATGGCTACACCTTC.

The V and J genes are TRBV6-1 and TRBJ2-5; TRBD2 matches at 9 bases. CDR3 length: 16 amino acids. V shed 2 bases, J shed 5 bases, and the junction held 9 bases outside the gene matches. The germline V gene has CDR1 MNHNS and CDR2 SASEGT. The CDR3 sequence: CASSELWREGRETQYF. CDR3 DNA: TGTGCCAGCAGTGAACTTTGGCGGGAGGGCCGTGAGACCCAGTACTTC.

V gene TRBV6-6 combines with J gene TRBJ1-4, with 9 positions matching TRBD1. The CDR3 loop spans 14 amino acids. The V gene's germline CDR1 is MNHNY and CDR2 SVGAGI (reference sequence). J was trimmed by 8 bases and V by 7 bases; bases with no gene match: 8. The CDR3 spells CASTRTGEGEKLFF. The CDR3 coding sequence is TGTGCCAGCACCAGGACAGGGGAAGGAGAAAAACTGTTTTTT.

This clone was seen once. The V call is TRBV4-3, the J call TRBJ2-2, with D perhaps matching TRBD2 (7 bases). The CDR3 runs 16 residues. V was pared by 10 bases and J by 7 bases, with 25 bases between. The germline V gene encodes CDR1 LGHNA and CDR2 YSLEER. The CDR3, as DNA: TGCGCCACGCCGCGCGCTAGGGGGGGGGCGGTCGGGGAGCTGTTTTTT. Translated, it gives CATPRARGGAVGELFF.

This clone was detected a few times. The gene calls are TRBV6-1 and TRBJ1-4; perhaps TRBD1 as D (5 bases). The CDR3 contains 14 residues. Germline loops: CDR1 MNHNS, CDR2 SASEGT. The ends were cut back, 1 base at V and 5 bases at J, with 8 bases in the middle. The CDR3 sequence is CASSEGAGNEKLFF. CDR3 DNA sequence: TGTGCCAGCAGTGAAGGGGCAGGGAATGAAAAACTGTTTTTT.

J is TRBJ2-1 and V is TRBV6-1; D may be TRBD1 (7 bases). Germline V CDR1 and CDR2: MNHNS, SASEGT. This CDR3 has 17 residues. Trimming cost V 1 base and J 5 bases, with 18 bases left between them. Here the CDR3 reads CASSEVRWQGGNNEQFF. CDR3 bases: TGTGCCAGCAGTGAAGTTAGGTGGCAGGGGGGTAACAATGAGCAGTTCTTC.

This chain connects TRBV27 to TRBJ2-7; D may correspond to TRBD1 or TRBD2 (5 bases each). This CDR3 has 14 amino acids. The V gene lost 3 bases and the J gene lost 7 bases, with 16 bases spanning the gap. The germline V gene encodes CDR1 MNHEY and CDR2 SMNVEV (reference sequence). CDR3 residues: CASSLSGRLREQYF. The CDR3 nucleotides read TGTGCCAGCAGTTTGTCGGGACGTCTGAGGGAGCAGTACTTC.

The table lists this clone with a count of one. The chain is built from TRBV11-2 and TRBJ1-1; D is ambiguous. This CDR3 has 18 residues. Germline V lookup: CDR1 SGHAT, CDR2 FQNNGV. V dropped 5 bases and J dropped 0 bases, with 22 bases sitting between them. The DNA of the CDR3 is TGTGCCAGCAGCGGAAGGATCGCCGAAGAACCTCTGAACACTGAAGCTTTCTTT. Its translation: CASSGRIAEEPLNTEAFF. Looking up the rest from reference TRBV11-2 and TRBJ1-1 gives the full variable domain: EAGVAQSPRYKIIEKRQSVAFWCNPISGHATLYWYQQILGQGPKLLIQFQNNGVVDDSQLPKDRFSAERLKGVDSTLKIQPAKLEDSAVYLCASSGRIAEEPLNTEAFFGQGTRLTVV.

The chain uses TRBV28 and TRBJ2-5; D may be TRBD2 (5 bases). V lost 4 bases and J 5 bases, leaving 11 bases between the germline ends. The germline gives CDR1 MDHEN, CDR2 SYDVKM. This CDR3 region has 13 residues. CDR3 loop: CASSYARRETQYF. Written as DNA, the CDR3 is TGTGCCAGCAGTTACGCTCGGAGGGAGACCCAGTACTTC.

This clone showed up just once. The rearrangement uses TRBV10-2 and TRBJ2-1; TRBD2 matches at 13 bases. V was clipped by 4 bases and J by 8 bases; unmatched bases: 5. Germline V gives CDR1 WSHSY, CDR2 SAAADI. CDR3 length: 15 residues. Here the CDR3 reads CASSGTSGRGDEQFF. CDR3 nucleotides: TGCGCCAGCAGTGGGACTAGCGGGAGAGGGGATGAGCAGTTCTTC.

This clone was counted between two and nine times. The chain has TRBV28 and TRBJ2-7; 8 bases align to TRBD1. Germline CDR1 and CDR2: MDHEN and SYDVKM. This CDR3 contains 14 residues. V lost 8 bases and J lost 3; bases outside the gene matches: 9. For the CDR3, the DNA is TGTGCCAGCCCGGTGGGCAGGGGGCGCTACGAGCAGTACTTC. It yields the protein CASPVGRGRYEQYF. The variable domain in full, with the rest retrieved from reference TRBV28 and TRBJ2-7, is DVKVTQSSRYLVKRTGEKVFLECVQDMDHENMFWYRQDPGLGLRLIYFSYDVKMKEKGDIPEGYSVSREKKERFSLILESASTNQTSMYLCASPVGRGRYEQYFGPGTRLTVT.

V is TRBV2 and J is TRBJ1-2, with D possibly TRBD1 on 5 matching bases. V gave up 6 bases and J gave up 7 bases, with 15 bases separating them. CDR3 length equals 13 residues. The germline V gene has CDR1 SNHLY and CDR2 FYNNEI. CDR3: CASSQGGLGGYTF. For the CDR3, the DNA is TGTGCCAGCAGCCAGGGAGGGCTAGGTGGCTACACCTTC.

V gene TRBV19 combines with J gene TRBJ2-1; a possible D gene is TRBD2 (6 bases). Germline lookup yields CDR1 LNHDA and CDR2 SQIVND (reference sequence). This CDR3 has 15 residues. The V end was cut by 3 bases, the J end by 5 bases, with 14 bases between. CDR3 coding DNA: TGTGCCAGTAGTATTCCTCTAGCGCCAAACAATGAGCAGTTCTTC. Its protein product is CASSIPLAPNNEQFF.